The 21 T cell receptor beta chains below all came from one sample that was sequenced in a study of T cell changes during pregnancy in multiple sclerosis. Only in-frame clones appear in the TCRdb table, and some are missing; sequencing was by immunoSEQ multiplex PCR. In the table there are tens of thousands of clones, roughly nine tenths of which are singletons. Sequencing used peripheral blood, obtained before pregnancy. These receptor sequences come from a female donor with multiple sclerosis, enrolled in a pregnancy study.

This clone occurred once. V usage is TRBV5-4 and J usage is TRBJ1-6, with 7 bases aligning to TRBD1. J gave up 6 bases and V 3 bases, and 6 bases lay outside the gene matches. Looked up from germline, CDR1 is SGHNT and CDR2 is YYREEE (reference sequence). The CDR3 spans 15 residues. CDR3 DNA: TGTGCCAGCAGCTCGCCGGGACAGCTTAATTCACCCCTCCACTTT. Protein sequence: CASSSPGQLNSPLHF. The full variable domain, with the rest looked up from reference TRBV5-4 and TRBJ1-6, is ETGVTQSPTHLIKTRGQQVTLRCSSQSGHNTVSWYQQALGQGPQFIFQYYREEENGRGNFPPRFSGLQFPNYSSELNVNALELDDSALYLCASSSPGQLNSPLHFGNGTRLTVT.

The genes are TRBV15 and TRBJ2-5; possibly TRBD2 for D (5 bases). This CDR3 has 13 residues. Germline CDR1 LNHNV, CDR2 YYDKDF (reference sequence). Trimming took off 6 bases at V and 5 bases at J, with 13 bases between the two ends. As DNA, the CDR3 is TGTGCCACCAGATTGCTAGGCGGGGAGACCCAGTACTTC. The encoded protein is CATRLLGGETQYF. Looking up the rest from reference TRBV15 and TRBJ2-5 gives the full variable domain: DAMVIQNPRYQVTQFGKPVTLSCSQTLNHNVMYWYQQKSSQAPKLLFHYYDKDFNNEADTPDNFQSRRPNTSFCFLDIRSPGLGDTAMYLCATRLLGGETQYFGPGTRLLVL.

The gene calls are TRBV30 and TRBJ2-3; 12 positions match TRBD2. This CDR3 is built from 15 residues. Germline loops: CDR1 GTSNPN, CDR2 SVGIG (reference sequence). J was trimmed by 2 bases and V by 4 bases; bases with no gene match: 4. CDR3 residues: CAWIGTSGLTDTQYF. The DNA of the CDR3 is TGTGCCTGGATTGGGACTAGCGGGCTCACAGATACGCAGTATTTT.

The chain carries TRBV11-2 and TRBJ2-7, with TRBD2 identical over 10 bases. The CDR3 covers 15 residues. Germline CDR1 is SGHAT and CDR2 is FQNNGV. V trimming: 6 bases; J trimming: 3 bases; junction bases outside the gene matches: 8. This CDR3 reads CASSSSGGHFYEQYF. The CDR3 DNA follows: TGTGCCAGCAGTTCTAGCGGGGGACACTTCTACGAGCAGTACTTC.

The chain links TRBV7-9 to TRBJ2-7; D is unclear. The CDR3 extends over 11 amino acids. CDR1 is SEHNR, CDR2 FQNEAQ, per germline (reference sequence). Trimming pared 4 bases from V and 4 bases from J, leaving 5 bases between. The CDR3 spells CASSWRYEQYF. CDR3 in DNA: TGTGCCAGCAGCTGGCGGTACGAGCAGTACTTC.

As for this clone: The junction and the germline gene differ at one end; a read error may be behind it. Distinct nucleotide sequences in the sample also encode this CDR3. The rearrangement uses TRBV5-4 and TRBJ2-3; 9 positions agree with TRBD2. CDR1 and CDR2 from the germline V gene are SGHNT and YYREEE (reference sequence). This CDR3 region has 16 residues. The CDR3, as DNA: TGCGCCAGCAGCCAAGCCGAGCGGGGGGTGGCAGATACGCAGTATTTT. Translation: CASSQAERGVADTQYF.

This clone was seen just once. The genes are TRBV10-3 and TRBJ1-4; TRBD1 is a possible D gene (6 bases). The V and J ends lost 6 bases and 0 bases respectively, with 20 bases between them. The CDR3 contains 18 residues. The germline gives CDR1 ENHRY, CDR2 SYGVKD. The CDR3 DNA sequence: TGTGCCATCAGCAGCAAGGACAGCACTCTAGCAACTAATGAAAAACTGTTTTTT. Residues: CAISSKDSTLATNEKLFF.

The gene calls are TRBV18 and TRBJ1-1, with a tentative D call TRBD1 (6 bases). The V end lost 1 base, the J end lost 2 bases, and 8 bases lay between the germline ends. The V gene's germline CDR1 is KGHSH and CDR2 LQKENI. The length of the CDR3 is 14 residues. For the CDR3, the DNA is TGTGCCAGCTCACCACTAGGGGGAAACACTGAAGCTTTCTTT. Translating it yields CASSPLGGNTEAFF.

This chain uses TRBV6-5 with TRBJ1-1; TRBD1 matches at 9 bases. The CDR3 length is 15 residues. Germline lookup yields CDR1 MNHEY and CDR2 SVGAGI. Germline trimming cut 8 bases from V and 4 bases from J; bases unmatched to any gene: 11. CDR3: CASHLNRGRITEAFF. CDR3 sequence (DNA): TGTGCCAGCCATTTGAACAGGGGGCGCATCACTGAAGCTTTCTTT.

The chain couples TRBV30 to TRBJ1-1, with D unresolved. Deletions cut 2 bases from V and 6 bases from J, with 10 bases between. CDR3 length: 12 residues. CDR1 and CDR2 from the germline V gene are GTSNPN and SVGIG (reference sequence). The CDR3 DNA reads TGTGCCTGGAGTCTCGGTTATTCTGAAGCTTTCTTT. Its translation: CAWSLGYSEAFF.

The J gene is TRBJ2-2, the V gene TRBV6-6, with 11 positions matching TRBD2. The CDR3 totals 15 residues. The V gene's germline CDR1 is MNHNY and CDR2 SVGAGI (reference sequence). With 6 bases clipped from V and 4 bases from J, the junction kept 4 bases outside the gene matches. The CDR3 DNA reads TGTGCCAGCAGGACCGGGACTAGCGGCACCGGGGAGCTGTTTTTT. This gives the protein CASRTGTSGTGELFF.

The V call is TRBV30, the J call TRBJ1-5; 7 bases are shared with TRBD1. This CDR3 contains 12 residues. Per germline, CDR1 GTSNPN and CDR2 SVGIG (reference sequence). V lost 6 bases, J lost 6 bases, and 5 bases stayed unmatched. CDR3 in amino acids: CACSKGAQPQHF. CDR3 bases: TGTGCCTGCTCGAAGGGGGCTCAGCCCCAGCATTTT. Combining the CDR3 with reference TRBV30 and TRBJ1-5 gives the whole variable domain SQTIHQWPATLVQPVGSPLSLECTVEGTSNPNLYWYRQAAGRGLQLLFYSVGIGQISSEVPQNLSASRPQDRQFILSSKKLLLSDSGFYLCACSKGAQPQHFGDGTRLSIL.

The chain is built from TRBV5-6 and TRBJ1-1, with TRBD1 as a possible D gene (6 bases). Germline CDR1 SGHDT, CDR2 YYEEEE. V gave up 2 bases and J gave up 3 bases, with 14 bases separating them. The CDR3 runs 15 residues. The CDR3, as DNA: TGTGCCAGCAGCTTCCGCGGGAGGGGGGACACTGAAGCTTTCTTT. It translates to CASSFRGRGDTEAFF.

The chain recombines TRBV28 with TRBJ2-2; 7 positions match TRBD1. V shed 10 bases and J 0 bases; nucleotides not matched to a gene: 2. This CDR3 is built from 13 residues. CDR1 and CDR2 from the germline V gene are MDHEN and SYDVKM. The CDR3 DNA reads as TGTGCCATCGACAGGGCGAACACCGGGGAGCTGTTTTTT. Encoded protein: CAIDRANTGELFF.

The chain is built from TRBV7-8 and TRBJ2-1; 7 bases agree with TRBD2. The germline CDR1 and CDR2 sequences are SGHVS and FQNEAQ. The CDR3 has 15 amino acids. After removal of 4 bases from V and 0 bases from J, the junction contained 3 bases not matched to a gene. CDR3 nucleotides: TGTGCCAGCAGCTCGGCGGGGGACTCCTACAATGAGCAGTTCTTC. It encodes CASSSAGDSYNEQFF.

This chain links TRBV7-9 with TRBJ1-6; TRBD1 matches at 7 bases. V was pared by 5 bases and J by 7 bases, with 5 bases of the junction left unmatched. The CDR3 covers 14 residues. Germline CDR1 and CDR2: SEHNR and FQNEAQ (reference sequence). For the CDR3, the DNA is TGTGCCAGCAGCAGGGGGACAGAGAATTCACCCCTCCACTTT. It specifies CASSRGTENSPLHF.

J is TRBJ2-1 and V is TRBV5-1; 7 bases line up with TRBD1. Germline-derived CDR1 and CDR2 are SGHRS and YFSETQ. V shed 4 bases and J 6 bases; nucleotides not matched to a gene: 16. CDR3 size: 17 residues. Written as DNA, the CDR3 is TGCGCCAGCAGCCCCGTATTGGCCGGGACAGACCCCAATGAGCAGTTCTTC. It translates to CASSPVLAGTDPNEQFF.

V usage is TRBV5-6 and J usage is TRBJ1-1, with 8 nucleotides matching TRBD1. Germline V gene data show CDR1 as SGHDT and CDR2 as YYEEEE. The CDR3 consists of 16 residues. V was clipped by 5 bases and J by 5 bases; unmatched bases: 14. The CDR3 here is CASRAGGRGLGTEAFF. The CDR3, as DNA: TGTGCCAGCAGAGCCGGTGGCAGGGGGCTCGGGACTGAAGCTTTCTTT.

The chain carries TRBV4-2 and TRBJ2-3; TRBD2 is a possible D gene (6 bases). V shed 3 bases and J shed 1 base, with 14 bases lying between them. CDR1 is LGHNA, CDR2 YNFKEQ, per germline. The CDR3 sequence is 16 residues long. The CDR3 DNA is TGTGCCAGCAGCCAGGCCCCGGCGGGACGCACAGATACGCAGTATTTT. Its protein product is CASSQAPAGRTDTQYF.

The chain combines TRBV25-1 with TRBJ2-4; TRBD1 matches 10 bases. V trimming: 2 bases; J trimming: 5 bases; junction bases outside the gene matches: 0. Per the germline V gene, CDR1 is MGHDK and CDR2 is SYGVNS. The CDR3 loop spans 14 amino acids. The CDR3 bases are TGTGCCAGCAGTGAAGGACAGGGGGAAAACATTCAGTACTTC. Translation gives CASSEGQGENIQYF.

This clone was counted a single time. This chain uses TRBV1 with TRBJ2-7; the D call in the table, TRBD1, was not verified against the DNA. TRBV1 is reported as a pseudogene. CDR3 length equals 14 residues. The CDR3 reads CTSSPGGGTYEQYF. CDR3 coding DNA: TGCACCAGCAGCCCCGGAGGGGGCACCTACGAGCAGTACTTC.